Listed below are T cell receptor beta chains from one sample, sequenced in a study of neurological immune-mediated disorders. One entry per CDR3 protein results from TCRdb running MiXCR on the 5' RACE reads. Of roughly 71,000 distinct CDR3 sequences listed, about 4% are singletons. Sequenced sample: PBMCs. The receptor source for this set is a man aged 30 to 39 with multiple sclerosis. Each CDR3 is given with its conserved first and last residue. The order of the fields is V gene, D gene, J gene, clone size, CDR3 protein, CDR3 DNA. D genes are given only for firm matches. Clone size is stated in some rows and not others, as once, few, many or a class when expanded.

V: TRBV7-9
D: .
J: TRBJ2-5
size: many
CDR3: CASSSGEQETQYF
DNA: TGTGCCAGCAGCTCGGGGGAACAAGAGACCCAGTACTTC

V: TRBV3-1
D: TRBD1
J: TRBJ1-5
size: .
CDR3: CASSRDRVGQPQNF
DNA: TGTGCCAGCAGCCGCGACAGGGTAGGCCAGCCCCAGAATTTT

V: TRBV5-1
D: .
J: TRBJ2-7
size: many
CDR3: CASSTGDSRVLSYEQYF
DNA: TGCGCCAGCAGCACCGGGGACTCCAGGGTCCTTTCCTACGAGCAGTACTTC

V: TRBV5-1
D: .
J: TRBJ2-5
size: many
CDR3: CASSPYRAQETQYF
DNA: TGCGCCAGCAGCCCCTACAGGGCCCAAGAGACCCAGTACTTC

V: TRBV7-9
D: .
J: TRBJ2-5
size: many
CDR3: CASSFGGAGETQYF
DNA: TGTGCCAGCAGCTTTGGAGGGGCCGGGGAGACCCAGTACTTC

V: TRBV12-3/TRBV12-4
D: .
J: TRBJ2-4
size: many
CDR3: CASSFGVSKNIQYF
DNA: TGTGCCAGCAGTTTTGGGGTGTCCAAAAACATTCAGTACTTC

V: TRBV5-1
D: .
J: TRBJ1-1
size: many
CDR3: CASSFQGSHRAEAFF
DNA: TGCGCCAGCAGCTTCCAGGGGTCCCACCGCGCTGAAGCTTTCTTT

V: TRBV4-1
D: TRBD2
J: TRBJ2-2
size: many
CDR3: CASSQGTSLTGELFF
DNA: TGCGCCAGCAGCCAAGGGACTAGTCTCACCGGGGAGCTGTTTTTT

V: TRBV24-1
D: TRBD1
J: TRBJ2-3
size: many
CDR3: CATSDDRADTQYF
DNA: TGTGCCACCAGTGATGACAGGGCAGATACGCAGTATTTT

V: TRBV18
D: TRBD1
J: TRBJ2-7
size: many
CDR3: CASSLGTGSPYEQYF
DNA: TGTGCCAGCTCACTCGGGACAGGTTCTCCCTACGAGCAGTACTTC

V: TRBV20-1
D: .
J: TRBJ2-1
size: many
CDR3: CSAMGPLVDEQFF
DNA: TGCAGTGCTATGGGACCCCTGGTCGATGAGCAGTTCTTC

V: TRBV20-1
D: TRBD1
J: TRBJ2-3
size: .
CDR3: CSARGQGASDTQYF
DNA: TGCAGTGCTAGAGGACAGGGGGCCTCAGATACGCAGTATTTT

V: TRBV7-9
D: .
J: TRBJ1-5
size: many
CDR3: CASSLALGPQNF
DNA: TGTGCCAGCAGCTTAGCGCTCGGGCCCCAGAATTTT

V: TRBV3-1
D: TRBD1
J: TRBJ2-7
size: many
CDR3: CASSRAGTGSYEQYF
DNA: TGTGCCAGCAGCCGCGCCGGGACAGGGTCCTACGAGCAGTACTTC

V: TRBV10-3
D: .
J: TRBJ2-7
size: .
CDR3: CAISATGTNLNEQYF
DNA: TGTGCCATCAGTGCTACCGGGACAAATCTCAACGAGCAGTACTTC

V: TRBV29-1
D: .
J: TRBJ2-3
size: many
CDR3: CSSQTGPTDTQYF
DNA: TGCAGCTCACAGACAGGACCCACAGATACGCAGTATTTT

V: TRBV7-2
D: .
J: TRBJ2-5
size: .
CDR3: CASSLYNQETQYF
DNA: TGTGCCAGCAGCTTATACAACCAGGAGACCCAGTACTTC

V: TRBV10-1
D: TRBD1
J: TRBJ2-2
size: many
CDR3: CASRAGTGNTGELFF
DNA: TGCGCCAGCAGGGCCGGGACAGGGAACACCGGGGAGCTGTTTTTT

V: TRBV5-1
D: TRBD1
J: TRBJ1-2
size: many
CDR3: CASSEGQGRDGYTF
DNA: TGCGCCAGCAGCGAAGGACAGGGACGCGATGGCTACACCTTC

V: TRBV12-3/TRBV12-4
D: .
J: TRBJ2-7
size: many
CDR3: CASSLAGGWYEQYF
DNA: TGTGCCAGCAGTTTAGCGGGGGGCTGGTACGAGCAGTACTTC

V: TRBV7-2
D: .
J: TRBJ2-6
size: many
CDR3: CASSLRYWPSGANVLTF
DNA: TGTGCCAGCAGCTTAAGGTATTGGCCGTCTGGGGCCAACGTCCTGACTTTC

V: TRBV5-1
D: TRBD1
J: TRBJ2-5
size: medium-sized
CDR3: CASSWDRYQETQYF
DNA: TGCGCCAGCAGCTGGGACAGGTACCAAGAGACCCAGTACTTC

V: TRBV6-5
D: .
J: TRBJ2-7
size: many
CDR3: CASSYGIDWGGAYEQYF
DNA: TGTGCCAGCAGTTATGGTATCGATTGGGGTGGAGCCTACGAGCAGTACTTC

V: TRBV18
D: .
J: TRBJ1-5
size: many
CDR3: CASSPSQGGNQPQHF
DNA: TGTGCCAGCTCACCGTCGCAGGGTGGCAATCAGCCCCAGCATTTT

V: TRBV28
D: TRBD2
J: TRBJ2-1
size: many
CDR3: CASSPPSGGSYNEQFF
DNA: TGTGCCAGCAGCCCCCCTAGCGGGGGATCCTACAATGAGCAGTTCTTC

V: TRBV5-1
D: .
J: TRBJ1-2
size: many
CDR3: CASSLGRQNYGYTF
DNA: TGCGCCAGCAGCTTGGGACGACAGAACTATGGCTACACCTTC

V: TRBV6-6
D: TRBD2
J: TRBJ2-1
size: .
CDR3: CASSYPGGTPYNEQFF
DNA: TGTGCCAGCAGTTACCCGGGGGGAACCCCCTACAATGAGCAGTTCTTC

V: TRBV7-2
D: TRBD2
J: TRBJ2-1
size: many
CDR3: CASKPTSGPYNEQFF
DNA: TGTGCCAGCAAACCCACTAGCGGCCCCTACAATGAGCAGTTCTTC

V: TRBV10-2
D: .
J: TRBJ1-6
size: .
CDR3: CASSLQGLGNSPLHF
DNA: TGCGCCAGCAGTTTGCAGGGTTTGGGAAATTCACCCCTCCACTTT

V: TRBV20-1
D: TRBD1
J: TRBJ2-7
size: many
CDR3: CSARAPSQGFYEQYF
DNA: TGCAGTGCTAGAGCCCCTTCACAGGGGTTCTACGAGCAGTACTTC

V: TRBV9
D: .
J: TRBJ1-1
size: few
CDR3: CASSVGPKVGTEAFF
DNA: TGTGCCAGCAGCGTAGGCCCGAAAGTGGGCACTGAAGCTTTCTTT

V: TRBV12-3/TRBV12-4
D: TRBD2
J: TRBJ2-5
size: many
CDR3: CASSLARGRVAGTQETQYF
DNA: TGTGCCAGCAGTTTAGCGCGCGGTAGGGTAGCGGGGACCCAAGAGACCCAGTACTTC

V: TRBV2
D: .
J: TRBJ1-2
size: .
CDR3: CASSELRELRYGYTF
DNA: TGTGCCAGCAGTGAACTTAGGGAGTTGCGGTATGGCTACACCTTC

V: TRBV5-1
D: .
J: TRBJ1-1
size: many
CDR3: CASFPGGMNTEAFF
DNA: TGCGCGTCCTTCCCTGGGGGGATGAACACTGAAGCTTTCTTT

V: TRBV20-1
D: TRBD1
J: TRBJ1-2
size: many
CDR3: CSARGAKGAQGYTF
DNA: TGCAGTGCTAGAGGGGCCAAGGGGGCGCAGGGCTACACCTTC

V: TRBV20-1
D: .
J: TRBJ2-1
size: many
CDR3: CSAPDIDSYNEQFF
DNA: TGCAGCGCCCCGGACATCGACTCCTACAATGAGCAGTTCTTC

V: TRBV2
D: TRBD1
J: TRBJ1-2
size: many
CDR3: CASISTGGKGYTF
DNA: TGTGCCAGCATTTCGACAGGGGGTAAGGGCTACACCTTC

V: TRBV29-1
D: .
J: TRBJ2-5
size: .
CDR3: CSVAGHQETQYF
DNA: TGCAGCGTTGCGGGTCACCAAGAGACCCAGTACTTC

V: TRBV20-1
D: TRBD1
J: TRBJ1-5
size: many
CDR3: CSARGQGNQPQHF
DNA: TGCAGTGCTAGGGGACAGGGAAATCAGCCCCAGCATTTT

V: TRBV3-1
D: .
J: TRBJ1-3
size: many
CDR3: CASSHGRGNTIYF
DNA: TGTGCCAGCAGCCACGGCAGGGGAAACACCATATATTTT

V: TRBV29-1
D: .
J: TRBJ1-1
size: many
CDR3: CSVGTPNTEAFF
DNA: TGCAGCGTAGGGACACCGAACACTGAAGCTTTCTTT

V: TRBV29-1
D: TRBD1
J: TRBJ1-2
size: many
CDR3: CSVLEGQVGGYTF
DNA: TGCAGCGTGCTCGAGGGACAGGTCGGCGGCTACACCTTC

V: TRBV9
D: TRBD1
J: TRBJ1-2
size: many
CDR3: CASSVGSGTGGYTF
DNA: TGTGCCAGCAGCGTAGGTTCAGGGACAGGTGGCTACACCTTC

V: TRBV6-5
D: .
J: TRBJ1-5
size: few
CDR3: CASSPGRGGNQPQNF
DNA: TGTGCCAGCAGCCCGGGGAGGGGTGGAAATCAGCCCCAGAATTTT

V: TRBV6-5
D: TRBD2
J: TRBJ2-3
size: many
CDR3: CATVAGGRADTQYF
DNA: TGTGCCACCGTAGCGGGGGGGCGGGCAGATACGCAGTATTTT